Listed below are T cell receptor beta chains from one sample, sequenced in a study of shared clonotypes between healthy human individuals. The table came from immunoSEQ multiplex PCR; TCRdb's copy has only in-frame clones and leaves some out. The sample lists about 1.5 million clones, nearly 99% seen once, with approximately 0.44% in the top ten. The sample comprised naive CD4+ T cells sorted from blood. These TCRs come from a man aged 30 to 39 in good health. Each CDR3 is given with its conserved first and last residue. Fields, in order: D gene, J gene, clone size, V gene, CDR3 protein, CDR3 DNA. The D gene is left open where the match is weak. Clone size is shown for a subset of rows, as once, few, many or a class of expanded clone.

d_gene: TRBD2; j_gene: TRBJ2-7; abundance: .; v_gene: TRBV6-1; CDR3aa: CASSEGLAGGYEQYF; CDR3nt: TGTGCCAGCAGTGAAGGACTAGCGGGAGGGTACGAGCAGTACTTC
d_gene: .; j_gene: TRBJ2-7; abundance: once; v_gene: TRBV15; CDR3aa: CATSRDRGTKGYEQYF; CDR3nt: TGTGCCACCAGCAGAGATAGGGGAACGAAGGGCTACGAGCAGTACTTC
d_gene: .; j_gene: TRBJ2-5; abundance: .; v_gene: TRBV5-4; CDR3aa: CASSPSPPEKETQYF; CDR3nt: TGTGCCAGCAGCCCATCCCCACCAGAGAAAGAGACCCAGTACTTC
d_gene: .; j_gene: TRBJ2-1; abundance: .; v_gene: TRBV5-4; CDR3aa: CASSYSVGAVFDEQFF; CDR3nt: TGTGCCAGCAGCTACTCAGTGGGGGCAGTGTTCGATGAGCAGTTCTTC
d_gene: .; j_gene: TRBJ2-1; abundance: .; v_gene: TRBV18; CDR3aa: CASSKGQSSYNEQFF; CDR3nt: TGTGCCAGCTCCAAGGGGCAGAGCTCCTACAATGAGCAGTTCTTC
d_gene: .; j_gene: TRBJ2-2; abundance: .; v_gene: TRBV5-1; CDR3aa: CASSLEGTGELFF; CDR3nt: TGCGCCAGCAGCTTGGAGGGGACCGGGGAGCTGTTTTTT
d_gene: TRBD1; j_gene: TRBJ2-6; abundance: .; v_gene: TRBV5-4; CDR3aa: CASSLGQGLASGANVLTF; CDR3nt: TGTGCCAGCAGCCTCGGACAGGGATTAGCTTCTGGGGCCAACGTCCTGACTTTC
d_gene: .; j_gene: TRBJ2-3; abundance: once; v_gene: TRBV18; CDR3aa: CASSPIAFPIASTDTQYF; CDR3nt: TGTGCCAGCTCACCAATAGCCTTCCCGATCGCTAGCACAGATACGCAGTATTTT
d_gene: TRBD1; j_gene: TRBJ2-7; abundance: .; v_gene: TRBV9; CDR3aa: CASSPRTGQGKLFEQYF; CDR3nt: TGTGCCAGCAGCCCCCGAACCGGACAGGGGAAATTGTTTGAGCAGTACTTC
d_gene: TRBD1; j_gene: TRBJ1-5; abundance: .; v_gene: TRBV10-3; CDR3aa: CAINDRGGNQPQHF; CDR3nt: TGTGCCATCAACGACAGGGGAGGTAATCAGCCCCAGCATTTT
d_gene: .; j_gene: TRBJ1-2; abundance: .; v_gene: TRBV25-1; CDR3aa: CASSEQGFDGYTF; CDR3nt: TGTGCCAGCAGTGAACAGGGGTTCGATGGCTACACCTTC
d_gene: TRBD2; j_gene: TRBJ2-1; abundance: .; v_gene: TRBV30; CDR3aa: CAWDLRLAANEQFF; CDR3nt: TGTGCCTGGGACCTCAGACTAGCGGCCAATGAGCAGTTCTTC
d_gene: .; j_gene: TRBJ2-7; abundance: .; v_gene: TRBV18; CDR3aa: CASSPPEGSGEQYF; CDR3nt: TGTGCCAGCTCACCACCGGAGGGCTCGGGCGAGCAGTACTTC
d_gene: .; j_gene: TRBJ2-6; abundance: .; v_gene: TRBV5-4; CDR3aa: CASSSSASGANVLTF; CDR3nt: TGTGCCAGCAGCTCTAGCGCCTCTGGGGCCAACGTCCTGACTTTC
d_gene: TRBD2; j_gene: TRBJ2-1; abundance: .; v_gene: TRBV6-6; CDR3aa: CASSYGLAYNEQFF; CDR3nt: TGTGCCAGCAGTTACGGACTAGCCTACAATGAGCAGTTCTTC
d_gene: .; j_gene: TRBJ1-3; abundance: .; v_gene: TRBV18; CDR3aa: CASSPASGNTIYF; CDR3nt: TGTGCCAGCTCACCGGCGTCTGGAAACACCATATATTTT
d_gene: .; j_gene: TRBJ2-5; abundance: .; v_gene: TRBV7-2; CDR3aa: CASSWKTGHGETQYF; CDR3nt: TGTGCCAGCAGCTGGAAGACGGGACACGGGGAGACCCAGTACTTC
d_gene: TRBD2; j_gene: TRBJ2-2; abundance: .; v_gene: TRBV9; CDR3aa: CASSLAGKNTGELFF; CDR3nt: TGTGCCAGCAGTTTAGCGGGGAAGAACACCGGGGAGCTGTTTTTT
d_gene: TRBD1; j_gene: TRBJ1-4; abundance: .; v_gene: TRBV5-5; CDR3aa: CASSLQGTGEEKLFF; CDR3nt: TGTGCCAGCAGCTTGCAGGGGACAGGGGAAGAAAAACTGTTTTTT
d_gene: .; j_gene: TRBJ2-3; abundance: .; v_gene: TRBV2; CDR3aa: CASSEAGSTDTQYF; CDR3nt: TGTGCCAGCAGTGAAGCGGGGAGCACAGATACGCAGTATTTT
d_gene: .; j_gene: TRBJ2-5; abundance: once; v_gene: TRBV19; CDR3aa: CASSPGETQYF; CDR3nt: TGTGCCAGTAGCCCAGGAGAGACCCAGTACTTC
d_gene: .; j_gene: TRBJ1-2; abundance: .; v_gene: TRBV14; CDR3aa: CASSQGVFVGGYTF; CDR3nt: TGTGCCAGCAGCCAAGGGGTTTTTGTTGGTGGCTACACCTTC
d_gene: TRBD1; j_gene: TRBJ2-3; abundance: .; v_gene: TRBV5-5; CDR3aa: CASSLLRDRGLLTDTQYF; CDR3nt: TGTGCCAGCAGCCTCCTCCGGGACAGGGGTCTACTCACAGATACGCAGTATTTT
d_gene: .; j_gene: TRBJ1-1; abundance: .; v_gene: TRBV2; CDR3aa: CAGKQFMSTEAFF; CDR3nt: TGTGCCGGAAAACAGTTTATGAGCACTGAAGCTTTCTTT
d_gene: .; j_gene: TRBJ2-7; abundance: .; v_gene: TRBV10-3; CDR3aa: CAISERTGYEQYF; CDR3nt: TGTGCCATCAGTGAGAGGACTGGCTACGAGCAGTACTTC
d_gene: .; j_gene: TRBJ2-7; abundance: .; v_gene: TRBV6-5; CDR3aa: CASSYYGLEQYF; CDR3nt: TGTGCCAGCAGTTATTACGGCCTTGAGCAGTACTTC
d_gene: .; j_gene: TRBJ1-3; abundance: .; v_gene: TRBV11-2; CDR3aa: CASSRLSGNTIYF; CDR3nt: TGTGCCAGCAGCCGCCTTAGTGGAAACACCATATATTTT
d_gene: TRBD1; j_gene: TRBJ2-7; abundance: .; v_gene: TRBV4-1; CDR3aa: CASSQDGQGTYEQYF; CDR3nt: TGCGCCAGCAGCCAAGATGGACAGGGGACCTACGAGCAGTACTTC
d_gene: .; j_gene: TRBJ1-1; abundance: .; v_gene: TRBV18; CDR3aa: CASSPAGAPNTEAFF; CDR3nt: TGTGCCAGCTCACCAGCAGGGGCGCCAAACACTGAAGCTTTCTTT
d_gene: TRBD2; j_gene: TRBJ2-1; abundance: .; v_gene: TRBV19; CDR3aa: CASSILAGGRPNEQFF; CDR3nt: TGTGCCAGTAGTATACTAGCGGGAGGGCGGCCGAATGAGCAGTTCTTC
d_gene: TRBD1; j_gene: TRBJ1-1; abundance: .; v_gene: TRBV19; CDR3aa: CASQQGARTEAFF; CDR3nt: TGTGCCAGCCAACAGGGGGCGCGAACTGAAGCTTTCTTT
d_gene: TRBD1; j_gene: TRBJ2-2; abundance: .; v_gene: TRBV7-9; CDR3aa: CASSIGQGVMASTGELFF; CDR3nt: TGTGCCAGCAGTATCGGACAGGGGGTGATGGCGTCCACCGGGGAGCTGTTTTTT
d_gene: .; j_gene: TRBJ2-1; abundance: .; v_gene: TRBV18; CDR3aa: CASSPQRKISYNEQFF; CDR3nt: TGTGCCAGCTCACCTCAGCGGAAAATATCCTACAATGAGCAGTTCTTC
d_gene: .; j_gene: TRBJ2-7; abundance: once; v_gene: TRBV30; CDR3aa: CAWNPTGTYEQYF; CDR3nt: TGTGCCTGGAACCCGACAGGCACCTACGAGCAGTACTTC
d_gene: TRBD1; j_gene: TRBJ1-2; abundance: .; v_gene: TRBV7-2; CDR3aa: CASSLATGARYGYTF; CDR3nt: TGTGCCAGCAGCTTAGCGACAGGGGCGCGGTATGGCTACACCTTC
d_gene: .; j_gene: TRBJ2-2; abundance: .; v_gene: TRBV6-5; CDR3aa: CASSSGRLAGAGELFF; CDR3nt: TGTGCCAGCAGTTCCGGACGACTAGCAGGGGCCGGGGAGCTGTTTTTT
d_gene: .; j_gene: TRBJ1-3; abundance: .; v_gene: TRBV4-3; CDR3aa: CASSQEGSRGNTIYF; CDR3nt: TGCGCCAGCAGCCAAGAAGGGAGCCGTGGAAACACCATATATTTT
d_gene: .; j_gene: TRBJ2-3; abundance: once; v_gene: TRBV7-9; CDR3aa: CASSSLGDTQYF; CDR3nt: TGTGCCAGCAGCTCCCTGGGAGATACGCAGTATTTT
d_gene: .; j_gene: TRBJ1-1; abundance: .; v_gene: TRBV19; CDR3aa: CASRRGWGTEAFF; CDR3nt: TGTGCCAGTAGACGGGGGTGGGGCACTGAAGCTTTCTTT
d_gene: TRBD1; j_gene: TRBJ1-1; abundance: .; v_gene: TRBV6-6; CDR3aa: CASSGPAQGAAGEAFF; CDR3nt: TGTGCCAGCAGTGGGCCGGCACAGGGGGCGGCCGGTGAAGCTTTCTTT
d_gene: .; j_gene: TRBJ1-2; abundance: .; v_gene: TRBV28; CDR3aa: CATSGSYGYTF; CDR3nt: TGTGCCACCTCAGGTTCCTATGGCTACACCTTC
d_gene: TRBD2; j_gene: TRBJ2-7; abundance: once; v_gene: TRBV10-3; CDR3aa: CAISDGHSGRQLYEQYF; CDR3nt: TGTGCCATCAGTGACGGACATAGCGGGAGGCAACTCTACGAGCAGTACTTC